This section outlines one T cell receptor (beta chain) sequence together with its context. This sample was included in a study of blood T cell repertoires in COVID-19. Study information: Whether acute or convalescent, the COVID-19 samples came from the United States, Italy and Spain. In each case, the material was cDNA or gDNA derived from T cells, B-cell-depleted T cells, or PBMCs.

Authors' processing steps: By means of reference gene primer amplification, nucleated cell counts were estimated. Assay used: immunoSEQ multiplex PCR; TCRdb lists only in-frame clones, some missing. The V and J calls and clone size were taken over from that table, and D and trimming were inferred from the DNA. In the table there are 200,000 to 250,000 clones, around 84% of which are singletons. Germline values: CDR1 SGHRS, CDR2 YFSETQ. Between the trimmed V and J ends, which lost 4 bases and 0 bases, there was a span of 12 bases. The CDR3 spans 15 residues. The chain is built from TRBV5-1 and TRBJ2-3, with a possible D match to TRBD1 (6 bases). This sequence originates from a woman aged 80 or older with active or convalescent COVID-19. Sequenced sample: peripheral blood. CDR3 bases: TGCGCCAGCAGCACCTCAGGGGCTAGCACAGATACGCAGTATTTT. Residues: CASSTSGASTDTQYF.